The 2 T cell receptor beta chains in this list originate from one sample, sequenced in a study of metastatic and nonmetastatic thyroid tumors. Thyroid surgery was preceded by no treatment in any patient. TCRdb reanalyzed the PCR reads via MiXCR. The table records 33,000 or so clones, roughly 6.8% of them present only once. The sample comprised blood. The receptors originated from a female donor with papillary thyroid cancer or a benign thyroid nodule (not recorded which). Some clones in this sample may be carry-over from other donors' samples.

This clone has ten or more counts. With a much larger clone just one base away, this may be a read error. Since the CDR3 does not end with the conserved phenylalanine or tryptophan, this likely comes from a read error. The chain has TRBV24-1 and TRBJ2-5; D is uncertain. Germline loops: CDR1 KGHDR, CDR2 SFDVKD. This CDR3 contains 13 residues. V lost 0 bases and J 5 bases, leaving 6 bases between the germline ends. The CDR3 region is CATSDLLFETQYL. The CDR3 bases are TGTGCCACCAGTGATTTGCTCTTCGAGACCCAGTACCTC.

The table lists this clone with many counts. The chain joins TRBV7-2 to TRBJ2-5; D might be TRBD1 or TRBD2, each matching 5 bases. This CDR3 region has 16 residues. V lost 1 base, J lost 4 bases, and 16 bases lay in between. Germline values: CDR1 SGHTA, CDR2 FQGNSA. The CDR3 protein is CASSLVAGTVRETQYF. CDR3 DNA: TGTGCCAGCAGCTTAGTAGCAGGGACGGTGCGAGAGACCCAGTACTTC.